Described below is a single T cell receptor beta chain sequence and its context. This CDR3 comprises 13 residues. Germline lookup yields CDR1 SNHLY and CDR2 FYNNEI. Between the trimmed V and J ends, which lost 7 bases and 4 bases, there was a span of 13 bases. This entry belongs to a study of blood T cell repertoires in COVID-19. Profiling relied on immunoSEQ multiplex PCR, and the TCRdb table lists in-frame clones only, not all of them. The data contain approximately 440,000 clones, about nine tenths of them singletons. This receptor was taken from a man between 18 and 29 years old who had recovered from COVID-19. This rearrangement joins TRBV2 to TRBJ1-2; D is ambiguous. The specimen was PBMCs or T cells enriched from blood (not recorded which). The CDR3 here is CASIEQPPYGYTF. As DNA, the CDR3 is TGTGCCAGCATCGAACAACCTCCCTATGGCTACACCTTC. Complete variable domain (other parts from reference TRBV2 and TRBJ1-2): EPEVTQTPSHQVTQMGQEVILRCVPISNHLYFYWYRQILGQKVEFLVSFYNNEISEKSEIFDDQFSVERPDGSNFTLKIRSTKLEDSAMYFCASIEQPPYGYTFGSGTRLTVV.